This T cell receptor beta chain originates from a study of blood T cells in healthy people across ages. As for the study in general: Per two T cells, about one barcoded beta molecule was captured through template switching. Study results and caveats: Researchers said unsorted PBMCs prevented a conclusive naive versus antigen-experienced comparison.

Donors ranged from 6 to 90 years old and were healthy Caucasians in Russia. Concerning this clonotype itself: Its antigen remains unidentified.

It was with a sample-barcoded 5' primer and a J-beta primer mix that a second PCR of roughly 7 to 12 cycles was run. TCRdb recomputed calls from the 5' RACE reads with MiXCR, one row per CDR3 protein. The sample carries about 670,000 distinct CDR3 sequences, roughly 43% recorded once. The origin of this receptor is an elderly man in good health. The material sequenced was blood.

Here the CDR3 reads CASSFQFLQETQYF. The DNA for the CDR3 is TGCGCCAGCAGCTTCCAGTTCCTTCAAGAGACCCAGTACTTC. The chain has TRBV5-1 and TRBJ2-5; D unresolved. CDR3 size: 14 residues. V was trimmed by 2 bases and J by 2 bases, leaving 10 bases between them. CDR1 SGHRS and CDR2 YFSETQ come from the germline V gene.